This T cell receptor beta chain was recorded in a study of metastatic and nonmetastatic thyroid tumors. This clone is categorized as large. Its antigen remains unidentified. Using MiXCR, TCRdb reanalyzed the PCR reads. The top ten hold about 23% of the sample, which has thousands of clones, 15% to 20% seen once. The study, taken as a whole, reports: Benign nodules reportedly had significantly lower TCR beta diversity than malignant thyroid tumors in blood and tumor.

No patient had received any treatment before thyroid surgery. The CDR3 runs to 14 residues. Deletions cut 6 bases from V and 2 bases from J, with 13 bases between. Germline-derived CDR1 and CDR2 are SNHLY and FYNNEI. The sequenced sample consisted of adjacent normal tissue. The clonotype comes from a male donor with papillary thyroid cancer or a benign thyroid nodule (not recorded which). Some clones in this sample may be carry-over from other donors' samples. This rearrangement joins TRBV2 to TRBJ1-2; maybe TRBD1 (5 bases). CDR3 loop: CASRGDLLNYGYTF. CDR3 DNA: TGTGCCAGCAGGGGGGACCTGTTAAACTATGGCTACACCTTC.